The 24 T cell receptor beta chains below come from one sample, sequenced in a study of shared clonotypes between healthy human individuals. TCRdb keeps only in-frame clones here, not all; method: immunoSEQ multiplex PCR. Here the sample spans approximately 1.5 million clones, 95% to 99% being singletons. Sequenced material: naive CD4+ T cells sorted from blood. Subset defined: CD45RA+ positively selected. The receptors stem from a man aged 30-40 years in good health.

Regarding this clone: The sample holds other DNA sequences that translate to the same CDR3. The rearrangement links TRBV10-3 to TRBJ2-3, with no clear D. Looked up from germline, CDR1 is ENHRY and CDR2 is SYGVKD. The CDR3 covers 13 residues. The V end was cut by 3 bases, the J end by 0 bases, with 4 bases between. The CDR3 loop reads CAISEGSTDTQYF. Here the CDR3 DNA reads TGTGCCATCAGTGAAGGGAGCACAGATACGCAGTATTTT.

This sequence joins TRBV7-2 and TRBJ2-7; D remains ambiguous. With 3 bases removed from V and 3 bases from J, the gap between germline ends came to 12 bases. The CDR3 runs 14 residues. From germline, CDR1 is SGHTA and CDR2 FQGNSA. CDR3 sequence: CASSLAMDFYEQYF. In nucleotides, the CDR3 is TGTGCCAGCAGCTTGGCGATGGATTTCTACGAGCAGTACTTC. Together with reference TRBV7-2 and TRBJ2-7, the CDR3 gives the full variable domain: GAGVSQSPSNKVTEKGKDVELRCDPISGHTALYWYRQSLGQGLEFLIYFQGNSAPDKSGLPSDRFSAERTGGSVSTLTIQRTQQEDSAVYLCASSLAMDFYEQYFGPGTRLTVT.

The sample holds one count of this clone. The chain carries TRBV28 and TRBJ2-5, with D possibly being TRBD2 (5 bases). The CDR3 is 12 amino acids. The ends were cut back, 11 bases at V and 7 bases at J, with 17 bases in the middle. Germline V gene data show CDR1 as MDHEN and CDR2 as SYDVKM. CDR3 DNA: TGTGCCGCGTCGGGGTTAAAGGGGACCCAGTACTTC. Encoded protein: CAASGLKGTQYF.

This chain links TRBV6-5 with TRBJ2-5, with a tentative D call TRBD2 (7 bases). The CDR3 has 13 amino acids. Germline CDR1 reads MNHEY; CDR2 reads SVGAGI. V was trimmed by 6 bases and J by 7 bases, leaving 15 bases between them. The CDR3, as DNA: TGTGCCAGCAGAAACGCGGGGGCTCGGACCCAGTACTTC. This translates into CASRNAGARTQYF.

The rearrangement joins TRBV5-1 to TRBJ2-5, with a possible D match to TRBD1 (6 bases). Germline V gene lookup returns CDR1 SGHRS and CDR2 YFSETQ. Between the trimmed V and J ends, which lost 2 bases and 5 bases, there was a span of 10 bases. This CDR3 comprises 13 residues. As DNA, the CDR3 is TGCGCCAGCAGCTTTCAGGGGACGGAGACCCAGTACTTC. It encodes CASSFQGTETQYF.

Only one count was recorded for this clone. The J gene is TRBJ2-1, the V gene TRBV6-6, with 10 nucleotides matching TRBD2. V was pared by 6 bases and J by 7 bases, with 3 bases of the junction left unmatched. This CDR3 contains 13 residues. Germline CDR1 MNHNY, CDR2 SVGAGI (reference sequence). The CDR3 here is CASSQLAGNEQFF. CDR3 sequence (DNA): TGTGCCAGCAGCCAACTAGCGGGGAATGAGCAGTTCTTC.

This chain links TRBV7-9 with TRBJ2-7; 7 nucleotides match TRBD2. The V and J ends lost 5 bases and 7 bases, in that order; junction bases with no gene match: 11. This CDR3 has 14 residues. Germline V gene lookup returns CDR1 SEHNR and CDR2 FQNEAQ (reference sequence). CDR3 loop: CASSPGGGLEEQYF. The CDR3 DNA follows: TGTGCCAGCAGCCCTGGCGGGGGATTAGAAGAGCAGTACTTC.

J is TRBJ2-5 and V is TRBV27; D is perhaps TRBD1 (5 bases). The CDR3 has 15 residues. The germline V gene has CDR1 MNHEY and CDR2 SMNVEV (reference sequence). Trimming stripped 7 bases from V and 5 bases from J, with 20 bases between. DNA of the CDR3: TGTGCCAGCACAACTACCTACAGGTTTCGGGAGACCCAGTACTTC. Protein product: CASTTTYRFRETQYF.

The CDR3, as DNA: TGTGCCAGCAGCACTGGGGGACTAGCGGGAGGATTTGGCGGGGAGCTGTTTTTT. Protein: CASSTGGLAGGFGGELFF. V and J are TRBV7-9 and TRBJ2-2; TRBD2 matches at 15 bases. The CDR3 runs 18 residues. V was clipped by 5 bases and J by 7 bases; unmatched bases: 11. Germline CDR1 SEHNR, CDR2 FQNEAQ (reference sequence).

The chain links TRBV27 to TRBJ2-7; 8 bases line up with TRBD1. With V trimmed by 0 bases and J by 0 bases, 13 bases remained unmatched. Germline CDR1 reads MNHEY; CDR2 reads SMNVEV (reference sequence). The CDR3 has 19 amino acids. The CDR3: CASSLSAAGQGSFSYEQYF. CDR3 bases: TGTGCCAGCAGTTTATCGGCTGCCGGACAGGGATCATTCTCCTACGAGCAGTACTTC.

The V gene is TRBV6-5, the J gene TRBJ1-1; D not resolved. Per the germline V gene, CDR1 is MNHEY and CDR2 is SVGAGI. The CDR3 is made up of 13 amino acids. Trimming left V 0 bases short and J 4 bases short, with 6 bases between. The CDR3 loop reads CASSYSKLTEAFF. DNA of the CDR3: TGTGCCAGCAGTTACTCGAAGCTCACTGAAGCTTTCTTT.

The DNA of the CDR3 is TGTGCCAGCAGTTTTTTTACTAGCGGGAGTAGGCATGAGCAGTTCTTC. Protein product: CASSFFTSGSRHEQFF. The rearrangement uses TRBV28 and TRBJ2-1, with 11 bases that match TRBD2. Trimming at V came to 3 bases and at J to 8 bases, leaving 9 bases not matched to a gene. Germline V CDR1 and CDR2: MDHEN, SYDVKM. The CDR3 length is 16 residues.

The rearrangement links TRBV28 to TRBJ1-4; maybe TRBD1 (6 bases). This CDR3 has 15 amino acids. Trimming removed 4 bases from V and 7 bases from J, with 16 bases in between. CDR1 is MDHEN, CDR2 SYDVKM, per germline. CDR3 nucleotides: TGTGCCAGCAGTTCCCGGGACGGAGGGGGTGAAAAACTGTTTTTT. Protein: CASSSRDGGGEKLFF.

CDR3 bases: TGCAGCGTTTCTAGACGACTAGCGGGGGACAATGAGCAGTTCTTC. The encoded protein is CSVSRRLAGDNEQFF. The chain employs TRBV29-1 and TRBJ2-1; 12 bases fit TRBD2. The length of the CDR3 is 15 residues. Per germline, CDR1 SQVTM and CDR2 ANQGSEA. J gave up 5 bases and V 5 bases, and 7 bases lay outside the gene matches.

The chain uses TRBV2 and TRBJ2-2; D remains unclear. CDR3 length: 12 residues. Germline lookup yields CDR1 SNHLY and CDR2 FYNNEI. V was trimmed by 5 bases and J by 3 bases, leaving 4 bases between them. This CDR3 reads CASSPDTGELFF. CDR3 nucleotide sequence: TGTGCCAGCAGTCCGGACACCGGGGAGCTGTTTTTT.

This chain joins TRBV2 and TRBJ2-5; weak D call: TRBD2 (6 bases). The CDR3 has 13 amino acids. The V end was cut by 11 bases, the J end by 4 bases, with 17 bases between. In germline, CDR1 is SNHLY, CDR2 FYNNEI. In DNA form, the CDR3 reads TGTGCCCCGGGCGGGACTTCAGGAGAGACCCAGTACTTC. Translating it yields CAPGGTSGETQYF.

V and J are TRBV29-1 and TRBJ2-7, with D unresolved. Between the trimmed V and J ends, which lost 5 bases and 2 bases, there was a span of 7 bases. Germline loops: CDR1 SQVTM, CDR2 ANQGSEA. This CDR3 spans 11 amino acids. In nucleotides, the CDR3 is TGCAGCGTTAGGATTGCCTACGAGCAGTACTTC. Protein: CSVRIAYEQYF.

This chain uses TRBV28 with TRBJ2-7, with no clear D. Germline CDR1 MDHEN, CDR2 SYDVKM. V lost 10 bases and J lost 8, with 12 bases in between. The CDR3 runs 10 residues. CDR3 in amino acids: CATGHAQQYF. CDR3 DNA sequence: TGTGCCACCGGCCACGCGCAGCAGTACTTC.

CDR3 DNA sequence: TGCAGCGTTGAACAGAACAAAAACATTCAGTACTTC. This sequence encodes CSVEQNKNIQYF. The chain couples TRBV29-1 to TRBJ2-4; D uncertain. This CDR3 is built from 12 residues. The germline V gene has CDR1 SQVTM and CDR2 ANQGSEA. V gave up 2 bases and J gave up 3 bases, with 5 bases separating them.

This clone was picked up one time. The V gene is TRBV6-1, the J gene TRBJ1-2; D is uncertain. Germline V gives CDR1 MNHNS, CDR2 SASEGT. Trimming left V 3 bases short and J 3 bases short, with 8 bases between. This CDR3 is 13 amino acids long. The CDR3 loop reads CASSDILYYGYTF. The CDR3 bases are TGTGCCAGCAGTGACATCTTGTACTATGGCTACACCTTC.

The V call is TRBV11-3, the J call TRBJ2-7, with a weak D call TRBD1 (5 bases). Trimming left V 3 bases short and J 5 bases short, with 11 bases between. Per germline, CDR1 SGHNT and CDR2 YENEEA. The CDR3 loop spans 13 amino acids. The CDR3 DNA reads TGTGCCAGCAGCTTGCAGGGTATGAACGAGCAGTACTTC. Its protein product is CASSLQGMNEQYF.

The V gene is TRBV6-5, the J gene TRBJ2-3; D unclear. V was shortened by 6 bases and J by 0 bases, with 7 bases between the two germline ends. CDR3 length: 13 amino acids. Germline CDR1 and CDR2: MNHEY and SVGAGI. The CDR3 DNA is TGTGCCAGCAGGACCTTTAGCACAGATACGCAGTATTTT. Protein: CASRTFSTDTQYF.

The gene calls are TRBV5-1 and TRBJ2-5, with D perhaps matching TRBD1 (6 bases). CDR1 is SGHRS and CDR2 is YFSETQ in the germline V gene. The CDR3 sequence is 16 residues long. The V gene lost 2 bases and the J gene lost 4 bases, with 18 bases spanning the gap. CDR3 residues: CASSFLGMGAGETQYF. The CDR3 coding sequence is TGCGCCAGCAGCTTTCTCGGGATGGGGGCTGGAGAGACCCAGTACTTC.

In its sample, this clone was seen once. CDR3 nucleotides: TGCGCCAGCAGTGGGGGACTAGCGTCTATAAACAGCTACAATGAGCAGTTCTTC. Encoded protein: CASSGGLASINSYNEQFF. The genes are TRBV10-1 and TRBJ2-1, with 10 nucleotides matching TRBD2. The V gene end was trimmed by 4 bases and the J gene end by 3 bases; junction bases not matched to a gene: 12. The CDR3 has 18 residues. Germline lookup yields CDR1 WNHNN and CDR2 SYGVQD (reference sequence).